Below are 29 T cell receptor beta chains sequenced from a single sample in a study of T-cell reconstitution after alpha-beta-depleted transplantation in children (dated by TCRdb to 2016 to 2018). The treatment or condition label of this sample denotes: allogeneic hematopoietic cell transplantation with graft depleted of TCRalphabeta T cells and CD19 B cells. Library preparation employed PCR. For sequencing, an Illumina HiSeq 2500 was employed. TCR library preparation used molecular barcoding, with unique molecular identifiers applied to normalize quantification of the TCRbeta repertoire. Using fastp trimming at Q25 and MiXCR clonotype assembly, TCRdb reanalyzed the public sequencing data and kept in-frame beta chains. Entries that share a CDR3 protein sequence are merged under the most common genes and DNA. The sample table holds hundreds of thousands of distinct CDR3 sequences, of which approximately 22% were seen once. The ten largest clonotypes hold roughly 13% of the sample.

The sequenced sample was PBMCs, mostly from graft donor cells, obtained 360 days after TCRalphabeta/CD19-depleted stem cell transplant. The source of these receptors is a boy younger than two who had a stem cell transplant for acute myeloid leukemia, so the T cells may come from the graft donor.

The chain is built from TRBV20-1 and TRBJ2-1, with 12 positions matching TRBD2. This CDR3 has 17 amino acids. The ends lost 0 bases at V and 6 bases at J; junction bases unmatched: 9. The germline CDR1 and CDR2 sequences are DFQATT and SNEGSKA (reference sequence). CDR3 region: CSARETLAGGHRNEQFF. The CDR3 nucleotides read TGCAGTGCTAGAGAGACTCTAGCGGGGGGGCACCGCAATGAGCAGTTCTTC.

The V gene is TRBV11-3, the J gene TRBJ2-7; TRBD1 matches 8 bases. The CDR3 is made up of 15 amino acids. CDR1 is SGHNT, CDR2 YENEEA, per germline. With V trimmed by 2 bases and J by 3 bases, 6 bases remained unmatched. CDR3 sequence (DNA): TGTGCCAGCAGCTTAACGACAGGGGCGCTCTACGAGCAGTACTTC. It yields the protein CASSLTTGALYEQYF.

This clonotype has a handful of counts. The chain couples TRBV5-6 to TRBJ1-5, with D perhaps matching TRBD1 (5 bases). The CDR3 covers 16 residues. Germline lookup yields CDR1 SGHDT and CDR2 YYEEEE. V gave up 2 bases and J gave up 0 bases, with 12 bases separating them. The CDR3 DNA is TGTGCCAGCAGCTTAGGAACAGGTTATAGCAATCAGCCCCAGCATTTT. Translation: CASSLGTGYSNQPQHF.

This clonotype was detected a few times. The chain employs TRBV20-1 and TRBJ2-7; D is ambiguous. CDR1 is DFQATT and CDR2 is SNEGSKA in the germline V gene (reference sequence). The V end lost 3 bases, the J end lost 1 base, and 10 bases lay between the germline ends. This CDR3 has 13 amino acids. The chain's CDR3 is CSARVPDSYEQYV. Here the CDR3 DNA reads TGCAGTGCTAGGGTGCCGGATTCCTACGAGCAGTACGTC.

CDR3 protein: CSATGGDRGQPQHF. The CDR3 bases are TGCAGCGCTACGGGAGGGGACAGGGGTCAGCCCCAGCATTTT. The chain combines TRBV29-1 with TRBJ1-5; the match to TRBD1 covers 10 bases. V was clipped by 7 bases and J by 6 bases; unmatched bases: 9. The germline CDR1 and CDR2 sequences are SQVTM and ANQGSEA. This CDR3 is built from 14 residues.

This clonotype was recorded many times. The chain joins TRBV30 to TRBJ2-3; the match to TRBD2 covers 11 bases. V trimming: 3 bases; J trimming: 2 bases; junction bases outside the gene matches: 4. The CDR3 runs 15 residues. Germline CDR1 and CDR2: GTSNPN and SVGIG (reference sequence). CDR3 DNA sequence: TGTGCCTGGAGACTAGCGGGGGTCATCACAGATACGCAGTATTTT. This translates into CAWRLAGVITDTQYF. Based on the CDR3 plus reference TRBV30 and TRBJ2-3, the full variable domain is SQTIHQWPATLVQPVGSPLSLECTVEGTSNPNLYWYRQAAGRGLQLLFYSVGIGQISSEVPQNLSASRPQDRQFILSSKKLLLSDSGFYLCAWRLAGVITDTQYFGPGTRLTVL.

The J gene is TRBJ1-4, the V gene TRBV4-1; D is ambiguous. The CDR3 totals 17 residues. Trimming took off 0 bases at V and 4 bases at J, with 15 bases between the two ends. In germline, CDR1 is MGHRA, CDR2 YSYEKL. DNA for the CDR3: TGCGCCAGCAGCCAAGACGGGTTCGGCAGCAATAATGAAAAACTGTTTTTT. Protein sequence: CASSQDGFGSNNEKLFF.

The chain recombines TRBV25-1 with TRBJ2-5; TRBD1 aligns across 7 bases. The germline gives CDR1 MGHDK, CDR2 SYGVNS. With 0 bases clipped from V and 2 bases from J, the junction kept 3 bases outside the gene matches. The CDR3 is made up of 15 amino acids. CDR3 DNA: TGTGCCAGCAGTGAATATAGGGACAGACAAGAGACCCAGTACTTC. Translated, it gives CASSEYRDRQETQYF.

The chain combines TRBV15 with TRBJ2-6; TRBD1 might be the D (5 bases). The CDR3 loop spans 17 amino acids. The V end was cut by 3 bases, the J end by 1 base, with 13 bases between. Per germline, CDR1 LNHNV and CDR2 YYDKDF (reference sequence). CDR3 amino acids: CATSRTARRSGANVLTF. The DNA of the CDR3 is TGTGCCACCAGCAGGACAGCCAGAAGATCTGGGGCCAACGTCCTGACTTTC.

The table lists this clonotype with many counts. This sequence joins TRBV7-8 and TRBJ1-2; D perhaps matches TRBD1 (6 bases). V was cut by 1 base and J by 8 bases, with 11 bases left in between. The CDR3 spans 13 residues. Germline CDR1 and CDR2: SGHVS and FQNEAQ. This chain's CDR3 is CASSLGRGYGYTF. CDR3 bases: TGTGCCAGCAGCTTAGGCAGGGGATACGGCTACACCTTC.

This clonotype was seen a handful of times. The J gene is TRBJ1-1, the V gene TRBV5-6; D is ambiguous. CDR1 SGHDT and CDR2 YYEEEE come from the germline V gene. The CDR3 runs to 14 residues. With 2 bases removed from V and 1 base from J, the gap between germline ends came to 9 bases. The CDR3 nucleotides are TGTGCCAGCAGCTTATGGGCCACGAACACTGAAGCTTTCTTT. This encodes CASSLWATNTEAFF.

This clonotype appeared many times. The gene calls are TRBV29-1 and TRBJ2-5; D unclear. Trimming took 4 bases from V and 7 from J, leaving 7 bases between them. This CDR3 spans 10 amino acids. From germline, CDR1 is SQVTM and CDR2 ANQGSEA. This CDR3 is CSVGDGTQYF. The CDR3 nucleotides are TGCAGCGTTGGAGATGGGACCCAGTACTTC.

The chain has TRBV7-6 and TRBJ2-7; D may be TRBD2 (7 bases). In germline, CDR1 is SGHVS, CDR2 FNYEAQ. Trimming removed 5 bases at V and 2 bases at J, with 16 bases between. The CDR3 contains 15 residues. The CDR3, as DNA: TGTGCCAGCAGCACCCCAGGGGAGGGTACCTACGAGCAGTACTTC. It translates to CASSTPGEGTYEQYF.

The rearrangement links TRBV10-3 to TRBJ1-6; D unresolved. Germline assignment: CDR1 ENHRY and CDR2 SYGVKD. The CDR3 has 13 residues. V lost 2 bases to trimming and J lost 11 bases, with 10 bases between them. CDR3: CAISEGGETPLHF. CDR3 in DNA: TGTGCCATCAGTGAGGGCGGGGAGACACCCCTCCACTTT.

The J gene is TRBJ2-5, the V gene TRBV25-1; D not certain. With 5 bases removed from V and 4 bases from J, the gap between germline ends came to 17 bases. CDR1 is MGHDK and CDR2 is SYGVNS in the germline V gene. The CDR3 is 15 residues long. Here the CDR3 DNA reads TGTGCCAGCAGTCTATGGCCGTCGGTTACAGAGACCCAGTACTTC. This codes for CASSLWPSVTETQYF. Based on the CDR3 plus reference TRBV25-1 and TRBJ2-5, the full variable domain is EADIYQTPRYLVIGTGKKITLECSQTMGHDKMYWYQQDPGMELHLIHYSYGVNSTEKGDLSSESTVSRIRTEHFPLTLESARPSHTSQYLCASSLWPSVTETQYFGPGTRLLVL.

This clonotype was seen at least ten times. The chain employs TRBV28 and TRBJ2-1, with unresolved D. The CDR3 covers 13 residues. Germline V gene sequence: CDR1 MDHEN, CDR2 SYDVKM. V was trimmed by 8 bases and J by 8 bases, leaving 16 bases between them. CDR3 DNA: TGTGCCAGCCAAGAATCCACCCCGTATGAGCAGTTCTTC. Residues: CASQESTPYEQFF.

This clonotype was detected a few times. This chain joins TRBV20-1 and TRBJ1-2; 8 nucleotides align to TRBD1. In germline, CDR1 is DFQATT, CDR2 SNEGSKA (reference sequence). The CDR3 is 13 residues long. For the CDR3, the DNA is TGCAGGCCCCGGACCACAGGGGGTGAAGGCTACACCTTC. It translates to CRPRTTGGEGYTF.

This rearrangement joins TRBV5-5 to TRBJ2-5; a possible D gene is TRBD1 (5 bases). With 6 bases removed from V and 3 bases from J, the gap between germline ends came to 9 bases. Germline V gene sequence: CDR1 SGHKS, CDR2 YYEKEE (reference sequence). The CDR3 totals 12 residues. CDR3 DNA: TGTGCCAGCACCGCAGGGAAAGAGACCCAGTACTTC. Its protein product is CASTAGKETQYF.

This clonotype was detected many times. This chain uses TRBV20-1 with TRBJ2-1, with TRBD1 matching over 8 bases. This CDR3 region has 13 residues. V trimming: 3 bases; J trimming: 4 bases; junction bases outside the gene matches: 2. Germline CDR1 and CDR2: DFQATT and SNEGSKA (reference sequence). In DNA form, the CDR3 reads TGCAGTGCTAGTGGGACAGGATACAATGAGCAGTTCTTC. Its translation: CSASGTGYNEQFF.

The V call is TRBV12-5, the J call TRBJ1-5, with TRBD1 as a possible D gene (6 bases). This CDR3 comprises 16 residues. Germline V CDR1 and CDR2: LGHNT, FRNRAP. Trimming took 2 bases from V and 4 from J, leaving 15 bases between them. The CDR3 coding sequence is TGTGCTAGTGGTTTGTCACCGGGGGCCCCTAATCAGCCCCAGCATTTT. It translates to CASGLSPGAPNQPQHF.

V is TRBV5-1 and J is TRBJ1-4, with 9 nucleotides matching TRBD1. CDR3 length: 14 amino acids. Per germline, CDR1 SGHRS and CDR2 YFSETQ. Losses at the gene ends were 4 bases for V and 7 bases for J; bases not matched to a gene: 5. The chain's CDR3 is CASSVDRGIEKLFF. CDR3 sequence (DNA): TGCGCCAGCAGCGTGGACAGGGGAATTGAAAAACTGTTTTTT.

This clonotype was found many times. The chain couples TRBV6-5 to TRBJ1-5; D perhaps matches TRBD1 (6 bases). The germline V gene encodes CDR1 MNHEY and CDR2 SVGAGI. The V end was cut by 6 bases, the J end by 5 bases, with 14 bases between. The CDR3 covers 14 residues. The CDR3 spells CASRPPGGDQPQHF. CDR3 nucleotide sequence: TGTGCCAGCAGACCCCCGGGGGGCGATCAGCCCCAGCATTTT.

This sequence joins TRBV5-6 and TRBJ2-1; TRBD1 is a possible D gene (5 bases). Trimming left V 1 base short and J 9 bases short, with 5 bases between. CDR1 SGHDT and CDR2 YYEEEE come from the germline V gene. The CDR3 sequence is 11 residues long. CDR3 amino acids: CASSLQGEQFF. The CDR3 DNA reads as TGTGCCAGCAGCTTGCAGGGTGAGCAGTTCTTC.

This clonotype was detected only a few times. The V call is TRBV20-1, the J call TRBJ2-3; D gene uncertain. The CDR3 loop spans 19 amino acids. Germline CDR1 is DFQATT and CDR2 is SNEGSKA (reference sequence). Between the trimmed V and J ends, which lost 0 bases and 3 bases, there was a span of 25 bases. As DNA, the CDR3 is TGCAGTGCTAGAGATACGAGTAGTCCCTTAAGAGGAGCAACAGATACGCAGTATTTT. Amino acid sequence: CSARDTSSPLRGATDTQYF.

This clonotype has more than one count but fewer than ten. The V call is TRBV20-1, the J call TRBJ2-3, with 8 bases that match TRBD2. J lost 2 bases, V lost 6 bases, and 4 bases had no gene match. In germline, CDR1 is DFQATT, CDR2 SNEGSKA (reference sequence). This CDR3 is built from 13 residues. CDR3 amino acids: CSAGSGTTDTQYF. For the CDR3, the DNA is TGCAGTGCGGGTAGCGGGACCACAGATACGCAGTATTTT.

This chain joins TRBV27 and TRBJ2-7; no clear D gene. There are 13 residues in the CDR3. V shed 5 bases and J shed 6 bases, with 14 bases lying between them. CDR1 and CDR2 (germline): MNHEY, SMNVEV (reference sequence). Written as DNA, the CDR3 is TGTGCCAGCAGTGAGATCCTGGGCGCCGAGCAGTACTTC. Translated: CASSEILGAEQYF.

The table lists this clonotype with many counts. The V gene is TRBV7-2, the J gene TRBJ2-2; the D is unclear. The CDR3 is 14 residues long. V lost 1 base, J lost 4 bases, and 7 bases lay in between. CDR1 and CDR2 from the germline V gene are SGHTA and FQGNSA. The CDR3 protein is CASSLVASTGELFF. CDR3 sequence (DNA): TGTGCCAGCAGCTTAGTAGCATCCACCGGGGAGCTGTTTTTT.

V is TRBV18 and J is TRBJ2-1; tentative D call: TRBD1 (6 bases). Germline V gene data show CDR1 as KGHSH and CDR2 as LQKENI. The V end was cut by 2 bases, the J end by 8 bases, with 13 bases between. This CDR3 comprises 14 residues. The CDR3 sequence: CASSPNTGPDEQFF. CDR3 sequence (DNA): TGTGCCAGCTCACCAAACACAGGGCCGGATGAGCAGTTCTTC.

The DNA of the CDR3 is TGTGCCAGCAGCTGGAGACTAGCGGGGGGTAATGAGCAGTTCTTC. Translation: CASSWRLAGGNEQFF. This chain uses TRBV7-2 with TRBJ2-1; 13 bases line up with TRBD2. The CDR3 is made up of 15 amino acids. Germline trimming cut 4 bases from V and 7 bases from J; bases unmatched to any gene: 4. Germline lookup yields CDR1 SGHTA and CDR2 FQGNSA. Full variable domain (remainder filled in from reference TRBV7-2 and TRBJ2-1): GAGVSQSPSNKVTEKGKDVELRCDPISGHTALYWYRQSLGQGLEFLIYFQGNSAPDKSGLPSDRFSAERTGGSVSTLTIQRTQQEDSAVYLCASSWRLAGGNEQFFGPGTRLTVL.